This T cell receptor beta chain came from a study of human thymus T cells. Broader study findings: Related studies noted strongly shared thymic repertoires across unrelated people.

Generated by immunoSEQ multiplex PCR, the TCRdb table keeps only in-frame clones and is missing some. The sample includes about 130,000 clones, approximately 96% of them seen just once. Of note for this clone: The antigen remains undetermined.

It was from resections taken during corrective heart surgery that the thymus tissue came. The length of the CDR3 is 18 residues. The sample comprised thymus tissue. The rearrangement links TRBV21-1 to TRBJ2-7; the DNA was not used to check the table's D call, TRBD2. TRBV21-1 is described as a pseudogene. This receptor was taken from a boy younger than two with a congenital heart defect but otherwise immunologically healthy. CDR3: CASSTGRPGTSGSYEQYF. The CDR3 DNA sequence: TGTGCCAGCAGCACCGGACGTCCAGGGACTAGCGGGTCCTACGAGCAGTACTTC.